The 3 T cell receptor beta chains given below trace back to one sample, sequenced in a study of Graves' ophthalmopathy and Graves' hyperthyroidism. The sequenced template was RNA, covering the TCR beta CDR3 region. Second-round multiplex PCR came after first-round RT-PCR with HTBI primers. TCRdb recomputed calls from the multiplex PCR reads with MiXCR, one row per CDR3 protein. This sample has some 1.1 million distinct CDR3 sequences, with 36% found just once. The specimen was peripheral blood or thyroid tissue (not recorded which). The receptors stem from an adult man with Graves' hyperthyroidism.

The J gene is TRBJ1-5, the V gene TRBV19; D ambiguous. The CDR3 is made up of 16 amino acids. The V end was cut by 3 bases, the J end by 5 bases, with 17 bases between. Germline V lookup: CDR1 LNHDA, CDR2 SQIVND (reference sequence). The CDR3 protein is CASSMLRSLGDQPQHF. The CDR3 nucleotides read TGTGCCAGTAGTATGCTCAGGTCCCTTGGAGATCAGCCCCAGCATTTT.

The chain employs TRBV29-1 and TRBJ1-3; 10 nucleotides match TRBD1. Unmatched junction bases numbered 12, after V lost 2 bases and J lost 8 bases. Germline CDR1 reads SQVTM; CDR2 reads ANQGSEA. The CDR3 loop spans 16 amino acids. The CDR3 loop reads CSVERTGGRDGYTIYF. CDR3 DNA: TGCAGCGTTGAAAGGACAGGGGGTAGGGATGGCTACACCATATATTTT.

This clonotype was seen ten or more times. V gene TRBV20-1 combines with J gene TRBJ2-5; TRBD2 matches 9 bases. The CDR3 runs 15 residues. From germline, CDR1 is DFQATT and CDR2 SNEGSKA (reference sequence). J lost 5 bases, V lost 4 bases, and 11 bases had no gene match. CDR3 loop: CSATHPSGRKETQYF. The CDR3 coding sequence is TGCAGTGCTACCCACCCCAGCGGGAGGAAGGAGACCCAGTACTTC.